This entry describes one T cell receptor beta chain. This clone was seen a handful of times. Its antigen is currently not known. No per-base quality is available; no much larger clone lies one base away. Different DNA sequences within this sample yield the same CDR3. This sample is drawn from a study of beta chain features in type 1 diabetes (dated by TCRdb to 2016 to 2019). In the study overall: Patients and healthy donors did not differ in mean age, gender distribution, total cell number or subset yield. A total of some 100,000,000 sorted cells were examined across all samples, and a strong correlation was observed between cell number per subset and RNA yield. The study compared TCRB repertoires of sorted circulating CD4+ T cell subsets between recently diagnosed type 1 diabetes patients and matched healthy donors. Whereas all 30 or so donors provided naive and central memory subsets, regulatory and stem cell-like memory subsets were isolated from just 8 patients and roughly 8 healthy donors.

General study outcomes and caveats: The naive, central memory and regulatory TCRB repertoires appeared to resemble one another more closely among patients than among healthy donors. A moderate but significant shortening of TCRB CDR3 length was observed in type 1 diabetes patients in all four CD4+ subsets. At VDJ recombination sites, patients with type 1 diabetes made fewer insertions and deleted more nucleotides, a pattern implying thymic rearrangement abnormalities. Shorter templates might have been favored by PCR, but patient and control samples were amplified and corrected together, so both groups would have been affected equally by any skew. Because cDNA was sequenced instead of genomic DNA, activated cells with high expression could be over-represented, although the groups did not differ in activation or CD3 levels. HLA sub-analyses involved small numbers of individuals, so any influence of HLA type on TCRB rearrangement remained unresolved.

All of the isolated RNA was reverse transcribed with the High Capacity cDNA Reverse Transcription Kit, so expressed TCRB transcripts were sequenced. For stem cell-like memory T cell samples, survey-depth immunoSEQ sequencing was used, averaging approximately 910,000 total reads per sample. Sorted cells were lysed in RLT buffer, and RNA was extracted using DNase-treated RNeasy Micro or Mini kits according to cell number. Each cell subset was processed on its own to prevent cross-contamination, while patient and healthy donor samples were processed together. The immunoSEQ multiplex PCR was used to amplify TCRB sequences from cDNA, yielding 87-bp fragments that span the CDR3 region. Sequencing of the amplicons was done on the Illumina HiSeq platform. Processing in the source paper ran as follows. PCR bias was computationally corrected using synthetic template baselines, reads within Hamming distance 2 were collapsed, and singletons that could not be merged were discarded. Reads were aligned to IMGT to assign V, D and J genes, CDR3 length, and insertions or deletions at six rearrangement sites. Within each subset, clonotype counts were normalized to the number of sorted cells before true diversity and Gini coefficients were calculated with the tcR R package. Repertoire sharing was quantified using the overlap coefficient calculated on TCRB nucleotide sequences. Not all clones reach the TCRdb copy of this immuneACCESS table, which keeps in-frame sequences only. Checked studies attribute under half of the gap to unresolved V genes and leave the rest unexplained. V and J calls and clone size are given by that table; D and trimming were obtained from the DNA. This sample is represented by 65,000 to 100,000 clones; roughly 34% of them were singletons. The top ten constitute about 0.42% of the sample.

Each donor gave one peripheral blood draw, averaging approximately 120 mL, which was collected into heparinised tubes. A BD FACSAria II was used to sort naive, central memory, regulatory and stem cell-like memory CD4+ T cells with a panel that included CD45RO, CCR7, CD25, CD127, CD95 and CD27. Every sorted population had a purity above 95%. PBMCs were isolated immediately by Lymphoprep density gradient centrifugation and stained directly without culture. To minimize batch effects, samples were stained and sorted in pairs, one healthy donor with one patient per experiment. The CDR1 and CDR2 encoded by the germline V gene are KGHSH and LQKENI. V is pared back by 2 bases and J by 5 bases, with 7 bases lying between the germline termini. The CDR3 measures 13 amino acids from cysteine to phenylalanine. Of the read, only the CDR3 DNA is kept; its 39 bases are in frame from base 1.

The sequence joins TRBV18 to TRBJ1-5; too little of a D gene remains to name it. The sample comprised stem cell memory CD4+ T cells from blood. The sample's cell subset or site label is to be understood as: stem cell-like memory CD4+ T cells. This TCR came from a woman between 18 and 30 years old in good health. The base sequence is TGTGCCAGCTCACCAGGAGAGGATCAGCCCCAGCATTTT. Its translation is CASSPGEDQPQHF.